This T cell receptor (beta chain) was captured in a study of beta chain features in type 1 diabetes. The CDR3 runs 16 residues. V shed 3 bases and J 4 bases; nucleotides not matched to a gene: 5. CDR1 is KGHSH and CDR2 is LQKENI in the germline V gene. Study outcomes and limitations: When Type 1 diabetes patients were examined, their TCRB CDR3s proved moderately but significantly shorter in all four CD4+ subsets. In comparison with healthy donors, patients had naive, central memory and Treg TCRB repertoires that appeared more similar.

This clone turned up a few times. What it binds is not known. The sequenced template was cDNA made from the entire isolated RNA. Assay used: immunoSEQ multiplex PCR; TCRdb lists only in-frame clones, some missing. The repertoire includes a few hundred thousand clones, 16% of them detected once, and approximately 0.086% sits in the top ten. The chain employs TRBV18 and TRBJ2-2, with 10 bases aligning to TRBD1. This TCR derives from a man aged 25-45 years with type 1 diabetes. Sample: naive CD4+ T cells from blood. The CDR3 sequence is CASSPRTGGVTGELFF. In nucleotides, the CDR3 is TGTGCCAGCTCACCCCGGACAGGGGGTGTCACCGGGGAGCTGTTTTTT.